Following are 29 T cell receptor beta chains from one sample sequenced in a study of shared clonotypes between healthy human individuals. Profiling relied on immunoSEQ multiplex PCR, and the TCRdb table lists in-frame clones only, not all of them. Among 400,000 to 550,000 clones, roughly 85% were seen once, and the ten largest hold about 12%. Specimen: PBMCs. The receptor set was obtained from a middle-aged woman in good health. Some clones in this sample may be carry-over from other donors' samples.

The V call is TRBV7-2, the J call TRBJ1-4, with TRBD1 identical over 8 bases. The CDR3 is 14 residues long. The germline CDR1 and CDR2 sequences are SGHTA and FQGNSA. V trimming: 5 bases; J trimming: 6 bases; junction bases outside the gene matches: 5. The CDR3 sequence: CASSTGQGYEKLFF. Here the CDR3 DNA reads TGTGCCAGCAGCACAGGACAGGGATATGAAAAACTGTTTTTT.

The V and J genes are TRBV5-6 and TRBJ1-4, with D uncertain. Germline V lookup: CDR1 SGHDT, CDR2 YYEEEE. V lost 0 bases and J lost 7, with 10 bases in between. The CDR3 length is 14 residues. The CDR3 sequence is CASSLGTVSEKLFF. Written as DNA, the CDR3 is TGTGCCAGCAGCTTGGGGACGGTATCTGAAAAACTGTTTTTT. Using reference TRBV5-6 and TRBJ1-4 for the parts outside the CDR3, the full variable domain is DAGVTQSPTHLIKTRGQQVTLRCSPKSGHDTVSWYQQALGQGPQFIFQYYEEEERQRGNFPDRFSGHQFPNYSSELNVNALLLGDSALYLCASSLGTVSEKLFFGSGTQLSVL.

J is TRBJ2-5 and V is TRBV11-3; D is unclear. Looked up from germline, CDR1 is SGHNT and CDR2 is YENEEA. The CDR3 is made up of 13 amino acids. The V end lost 5 bases, the J end lost 1 base, and 8 bases lay between the germline ends. The CDR3 spells CASSQRVQETQYF. In nucleotides, the CDR3 is TGTGCCAGCAGCCAACGGGTCCAAGAGACCCAGTACTTC.

The chain uses TRBV2 and TRBJ1-2; 8 positions agree with TRBD1. The CDR3 has 13 residues. Germline assignment: CDR1 SNHLY and CDR2 FYNNEI. The V gene end was trimmed by 3 bases and the J gene end by 7 bases; junction bases not matched to a gene: 4. This CDR3 reads CASSDGQGPGYTF. As DNA, the CDR3 is TGTGCCAGCAGTGATGGACAGGGTCCTGGCTACACCTTC.

This sequence joins TRBV27 and TRBJ2-3, with a tentative D call TRBD1 (5 bases). CDR1 is MNHEY, CDR2 SMNVEV, per germline (reference sequence). There are 14 residues in the CDR3. Trimming took 3 bases from V and 6 from J, leaving 13 bases between them. The chain's CDR3 is CASSLRGARDTQYF. Written as DNA, the CDR3 is TGTGCCAGCAGTTTGCGTGGGGCTCGGGATACGCAGTATTTT.

The J gene is TRBJ2-3, the V gene TRBV6-1; a weak D match, TRBD2 (6 bases). The V and J ends lost 5 bases and 3 bases respectively, with 15 bases between them. CDR1 and CDR2 (germline): MNHNS, SASEGT. This CDR3 comprises 15 residues. The CDR3 is CASSWEEIGTDTQYF. The CDR3 nucleotides read TGTGCCAGCAGTTGGGAGGAGATAGGGACAGATACGCAGTATTTT.

This chain uses TRBV5-1 with TRBJ2-1, with TRBD2 matching 12 bases. The CDR3 covers 13 residues. Germline loops: CDR1 SGHRS, CDR2 YFSETQ. Trimming at V came to 4 bases and at J to 10 bases, leaving 3 bases not matched to a gene. The CDR3 protein is CASSVGTSGEQFF. The CDR3 DNA sequence: TGCGCCAGCAGCGTAGGGACTAGCGGGGAGCAGTTCTTC.

The gene calls are TRBV15 and TRBJ2-3, with TRBD2 matching over 8 bases. V was pared by 3 bases and J by 3 bases, with 8 bases of the junction left unmatched. This CDR3 is built from 16 residues. Looked up from germline, CDR1 is LNHNV and CDR2 is YYDKDF (reference sequence). CDR3 DNA: TGTGCCACCAGCAGTTGGGCGGGAGGTAGGACAGATACGCAGTATTTT. Translated: CATSSWAGGRTDTQYF.

This clone was seen only once. CDR3 bases: TGTGCCAGCAGCCTGACTAGTGAAGAGACCCAGTACTTC. Translation gives CASSLTSEETQYF. The rearrangement joins TRBV13 to TRBJ2-5; a possible D gene is TRBD2 (6 bases). This CDR3 is 13 amino acids long. Germline values: CDR1 PRHDT, CDR2 FYEKMQ (reference sequence). Trimming removed 5 bases from V and 3 bases from J, with 10 bases in between.

This chain uses TRBV5-1 with TRBJ2-1; D is uncertain. CDR1 SGHRS and CDR2 YFSETQ come from the germline V gene. Trimming removed 0 bases from V and 1 base from J, with 8 bases in between. The CDR3 is made up of 15 amino acids. This CDR3 reads CASSLALSSYNEQFF. The DNA for the CDR3 is TGCGCCAGCAGCTTGGCCTTGTCGTCCTACAATGAGCAGTTCTTC.

The CDR3 sequence: CASSLYSGRGTRELFF. As DNA, the CDR3 is TGTGCCAGCAGCCTGTATAGCGGGAGGGGTACCAGGGAGCTGTTTTTT. The gene calls are TRBV5-6 and TRBJ2-2, with 11 bases identical to TRBD2. V gave up 4 bases and J gave up 9 bases; unmatched junction bases: 11. In germline, CDR1 is SGHDT, CDR2 YYEEEE. The CDR3 extends over 16 amino acids.

Of note for this clone: At one of its ends the junction is not consistent with the germline gene, which may arise from a read error. The chain recombines TRBV4-2 with TRBJ2-3; TRBD2 agrees at 9 bases. This CDR3 is 19 amino acids long. Germline V gene sequence: CDR1 LGHNA, CDR2 YNFKEQ. The DNA for the CDR3 is TGTGCCAGCAGCCAAGATACGAGACTAGCGGATTCTAGCACAGGTACGCAGTATTTT. This codes for CASSQDTRLADSSTGTQYF.

V gene TRBV10-3 combines with J gene TRBJ1-2; D gene ambiguous. Per germline, CDR1 ENHRY and CDR2 SYGVKD. The CDR3 extends over 13 amino acids. V shed 0 bases and J shed 8 bases, with 10 bases lying between them. This CDR3 reads CAISESAGGGYTF. The DNA of the CDR3 is TGTGCCATCAGTGAGTCGGCAGGTGGCGGCTACACCTTC.

V and J are TRBV4-1 and TRBJ2-7; D may be TRBD2 (5 bases). Looked up from germline, CDR1 is MGHRA and CDR2 is YSYEKL. V lost 2 bases and J lost 3, with 11 bases in between. This CDR3 has 14 residues. The CDR3 sequence is CASSQQDSFYEQYF. DNA of the CDR3: TGCGCCAGCAGCCAACAGGACTCCTTCTACGAGCAGTACTTC.

Concerning this clone: The sample holds other DNA sequences that translate to the same CDR3. The chain links TRBV20-1 to TRBJ1-1, with D maybe TRBD1 (6 bases). With 6 bases removed from V and 2 bases from J, the gap between germline ends came to 7 bases. CDR3 length: 11 amino acids. Germline assignment: CDR1 DFQATT and CDR2 SNEGSKA (reference sequence). CDR3 loop: CSARGNTEAFF. DNA for the CDR3: TGCAGTGCCAGGGGCAACACTGAAGCTTTCTTT.

This clone was seen a handful of times. V usage is TRBV27 and J usage is TRBJ1-1; weak D call: TRBD1 (5 bases). Germline loops: CDR1 MNHEY, CDR2 SMNVEV (reference sequence). The V end lost 5 bases, the J end lost 4 bases, and 11 bases lay between the germline ends. This CDR3 is 13 amino acids long. The CDR3 nucleotides are TGTGCCAGCAGTAATCAGGGTCGCACTGAAGCTTTCTTT. The encoded protein is CASSNQGRTEAFF.

The chain joins TRBV7-3 to TRBJ2-1, with 10 bases that match TRBD2. There are 17 residues in the CDR3. J gave up 4 bases and V 5 bases, and 11 bases lay outside the gene matches. The germline gives CDR1 SGHTA, CDR2 FQGTGA. The DNA for the CDR3 is TGTGCCAGCAGCCCAGCCTGGACTAGCGGCTCATACAATGAGCAGTTCTTC. It encodes CASSPAWTSGSYNEQFF.

This clone was seen at least ten times. The chain couples TRBV15 to TRBJ2-1; TRBD2 agrees at 9 bases. Germline CDR1 is LNHNV and CDR2 is YYDKDF (reference sequence). V lost 1 base to trimming and J lost 3 bases; unmatched junction nucleotides: 4. The CDR3 is 16 residues long. CDR3 nucleotide sequence: TGTGCCACCAGCAGAGGCGGGAGGGCCCTCTACAATGAGCAGTTCTTC. Protein product: CATSRGGRALYNEQFF.

The chain employs TRBV28 and TRBJ2-3; possible D gene TRBD2, 6 bases. V gave up 6 bases and J gave up 8 bases, with 6 bases separating them. Germline lookup yields CDR1 MDHEN and CDR2 SYDVKM. The CDR3 is 10 residues long. This CDR3 is CASSGGTQYF. DNA of the CDR3: TGTGCCAGCAGCGGGGGTACGCAGTATTTT.

This chain joins TRBV6-5 and TRBJ2-2; D is possibly TRBD1 (6 bases). The CDR3 length is 13 residues. The V gene lost 6 bases and the J gene lost 7 bases, with 12 bases spanning the gap. Germline CDR1 MNHEY, CDR2 SVGAGI. The CDR3 region has the DNA TGTGCCAGCAGATCAGCAGGGGTCGGGGAGCTGTTTTTT. This codes for CASRSAGVGELFF.

The chain recombines TRBV27 with TRBJ1-5, with 7 nucleotides matching TRBD1. Germline V gene data show CDR1 as MNHEY and CDR2 as SMNVEV (reference sequence). CDR3 size: 15 residues. V shed 2 bases, J shed 7 bases, and the junction held 8 bases outside the gene matches. The CDR3 loop reads CASSLGAGGGQPQHF. For the CDR3, the DNA is TGTGCCAGCAGTTTAGGGGCAGGGGGAGGACAGCCCCAGCATTTT.

The chain links TRBV4-1 to TRBJ2-1; TRBD2 aligns across 12 bases. Trimming took 6 bases from V and 5 from J; bases not matched to a gene: 11. Germline CDR1 and CDR2: MGHRA and YSYEKL. The CDR3 runs to 17 residues. The CDR3 bases are TGCGCCAGCAGGACACTAGCGGGAGGTAGGAGGGACAATGAGCAGTTCTTC. Its protein product is CASRTLAGGRRDNEQFF.

CDR3 in DNA: TGTGCCAGCAGCACCCGCCTAGCGGGGGGCACAGATACGCAGTATTTT. This encodes CASSTRLAGGTDTQYF. The chain couples TRBV11-2 to TRBJ2-3; 10 bases fit TRBD2. This CDR3 has 16 residues. The germline V gene has CDR1 SGHAT and CDR2 FQNNGV. The junction had 6 bases not matched to a gene; V was cut back by 5 bases and J by 1 base.

This chain joins TRBV4-1 and TRBJ2-1; 9 positions match TRBD1. CDR3 length: 15 amino acids. The trim removed 1 base at V and 6 bases at J, leaving 4 bases unmatched. Germline loops: CDR1 MGHRA, CDR2 YSYEKL. CDR3 region: CASSQARDRANEQFF. CDR3 coding DNA: TGCGCCAGCAGCCAAGCGCGGGACAGGGCCAATGAGCAGTTCTTC.

Turning to this clone: Additional DNA sequences in this sample encode the identical CDR3. The chain employs TRBV11-2 and TRBJ2-5; D is unresolved. This CDR3 contains 13 residues. Trimming cost V 3 bases and J 2 bases, with 7 bases left between them. Germline V gene sequence: CDR1 SGHAT, CDR2 FQNNGV. As DNA, the CDR3 is TGTGCCAGCAGCTTGGGCTGGCAAGAGACCCAGTACTTC. This encodes CASSLGWQETQYF.

This clone has just a few counts. This chain connects TRBV29-1 to TRBJ2-3; the match to TRBD2 covers 10 bases. V was clipped by 7 bases and J by 2 bases; unmatched bases: 6. CDR3 size: 14 residues. The germline V gene encodes CDR1 SQVTM and CDR2 ANQGSEA. This chain's CDR3 is CSASTSGNTDTQYF. DNA of the CDR3: TGCAGCGCATCAACTAGCGGGAACACAGATACGCAGTATTTT.

The rearrangement joins TRBV7-2 to TRBJ1-1, with a possible D match to TRBD1 (5 bases). The CDR3 loop spans 13 amino acids. CDR1 SGHTA and CDR2 FQGNSA come from the germline V gene. Trimming cost V 5 bases and J 0 bases, with 7 bases left between them. The CDR3: CASSRQMNTEAFF. CDR3 sequence (DNA): TGTGCCAGCAGCCGACAGATGAACACTGAAGCTTTCTTT.

The V and J genes are TRBV6-5 and TRBJ1-4; a weak D match, TRBD1 (5 bases). CDR1 and CDR2 from the germline V gene are MNHEY and SVGAGI. Trimming left V 4 bases short and J 2 bases short, with 11 bases between. The CDR3 is made up of 15 amino acids. DNA of the CDR3: TGTGCCAGCAGTTCCTGGGGCACCACTAATGAAAAACTGTTTTTT. It codes for CASSSWGTTNEKLFF.

The chain joins TRBV7-8 to TRBJ2-7; possible D gene TRBD1, 6 bases. Trimming removed 4 bases at V and 4 bases at J, with 20 bases between. There are 16 residues in the CDR3. Looked up from germline, CDR1 is SGHVS and CDR2 is FQNEAQ. Here the CDR3 reads CASSSTHTGLKYEQYF. Written as DNA, the CDR3 is TGTGCCAGCAGCTCAACACATACAGGGTTGAAATACGAGCAGTACTTC.